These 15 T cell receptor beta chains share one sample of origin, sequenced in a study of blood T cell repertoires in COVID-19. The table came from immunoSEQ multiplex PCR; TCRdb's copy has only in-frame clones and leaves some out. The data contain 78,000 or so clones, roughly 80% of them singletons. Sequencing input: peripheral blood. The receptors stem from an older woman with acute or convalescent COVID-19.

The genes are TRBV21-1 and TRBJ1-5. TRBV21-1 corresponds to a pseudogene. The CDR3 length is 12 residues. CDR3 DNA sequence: TGTGCCAGCAGCAGGGGGGGGCAGCCCCAGCATTTT. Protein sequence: CASSRGGQPQHF.

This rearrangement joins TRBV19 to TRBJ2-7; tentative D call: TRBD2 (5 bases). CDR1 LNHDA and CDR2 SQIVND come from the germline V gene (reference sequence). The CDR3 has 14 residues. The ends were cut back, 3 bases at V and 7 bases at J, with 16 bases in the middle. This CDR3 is CASSISTERREQYF. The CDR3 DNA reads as TGTGCCAGTAGTATCAGTACGGAGCGGCGGGAGCAGTACTTC.

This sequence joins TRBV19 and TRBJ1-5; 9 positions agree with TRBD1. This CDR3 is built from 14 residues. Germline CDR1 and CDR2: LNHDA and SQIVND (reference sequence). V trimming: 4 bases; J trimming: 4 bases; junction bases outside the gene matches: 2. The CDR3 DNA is TGTGCCAGTAGTACCGGACAGGGGAATCAGCCCCAGCATTTT. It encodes CASSTGQGNQPQHF.

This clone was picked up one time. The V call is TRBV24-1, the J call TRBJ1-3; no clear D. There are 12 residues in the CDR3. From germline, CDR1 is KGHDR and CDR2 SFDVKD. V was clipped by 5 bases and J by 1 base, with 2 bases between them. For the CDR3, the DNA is TGTGCCACCAGTGCGTCTGGAAACACCATATATTTT. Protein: CATSASGNTIYF.

DNA for the CDR3: TGTGCCATCAGTGAGTCTGCGGGCTTTTATAATTCACCCCTCCACTTT. Translating it yields CAISESAGFYNSPLHF. V and J are TRBV10-3 and TRBJ1-6, with D uncertain. Trimming took 0 bases from V and 4 from J, leaving 10 bases between them. The germline V gene encodes CDR1 ENHRY and CDR2 SYGVKD. The CDR3 consists of 16 residues.

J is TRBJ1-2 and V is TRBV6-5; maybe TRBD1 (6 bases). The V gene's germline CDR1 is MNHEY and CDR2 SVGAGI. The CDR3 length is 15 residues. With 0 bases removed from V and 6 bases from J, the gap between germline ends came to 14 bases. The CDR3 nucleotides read TGTGCCAGCAGTTACTCGACAACAGGGAGGGATGGCTACACCTTC. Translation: CASSYSTTGRDGYTF.

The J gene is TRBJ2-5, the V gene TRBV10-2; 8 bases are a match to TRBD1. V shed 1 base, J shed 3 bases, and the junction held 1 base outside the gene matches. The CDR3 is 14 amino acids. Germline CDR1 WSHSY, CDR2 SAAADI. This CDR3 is CASSELTGEETQYF. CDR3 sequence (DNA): TGCGCCAGCAGTGAGTTGACAGGGGAAGAGACCCAGTACTTC.

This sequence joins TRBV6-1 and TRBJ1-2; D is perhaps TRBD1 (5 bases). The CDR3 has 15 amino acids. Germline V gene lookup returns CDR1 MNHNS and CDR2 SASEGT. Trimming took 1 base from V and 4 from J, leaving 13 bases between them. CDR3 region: CASSEVLGAIYGYTF. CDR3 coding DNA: TGTGCCAGCAGTGAAGTCCTAGGGGCAATCTATGGCTACACCTTC.

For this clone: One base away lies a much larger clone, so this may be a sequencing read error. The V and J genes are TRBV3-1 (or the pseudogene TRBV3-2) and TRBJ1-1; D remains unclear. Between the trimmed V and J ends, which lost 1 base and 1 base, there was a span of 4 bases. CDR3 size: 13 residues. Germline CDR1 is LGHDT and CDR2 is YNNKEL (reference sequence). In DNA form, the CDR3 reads TGTGCCAGCAGCCAAGGAGGGAACACTGAAGCTTTCTTT. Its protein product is CASSQGGNTEAFF.

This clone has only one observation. The CDR3 DNA follows: TGTGCCAGCAGTGAAGCTCCGGCGGGGGCAACTAATGAAAAACTGTTTTTT. Protein: CASSEAPAGATNEKLFF. The chain is built from TRBV2 and TRBJ1-4; tentatively, D is TRBD1 (5 bases). With 0 bases removed from V and 0 bases from J, the gap between germline ends came to 11 bases. The CDR3 is 17 amino acids. Per germline, CDR1 SNHLY and CDR2 FYNNEI.

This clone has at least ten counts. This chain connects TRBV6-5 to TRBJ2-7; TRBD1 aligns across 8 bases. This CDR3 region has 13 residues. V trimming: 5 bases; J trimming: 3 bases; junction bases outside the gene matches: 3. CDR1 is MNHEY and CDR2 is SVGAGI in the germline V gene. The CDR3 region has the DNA TGTGCCAGCAGTACAGGGGGAGGCTACGAGCAGTACTTC. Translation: CASSTGGGYEQYF.

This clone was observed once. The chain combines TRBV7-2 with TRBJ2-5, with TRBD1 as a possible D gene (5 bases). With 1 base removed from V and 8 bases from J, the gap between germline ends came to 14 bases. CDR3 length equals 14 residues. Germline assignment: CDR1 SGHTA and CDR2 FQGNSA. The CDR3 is CASSLDRGPRTQYF. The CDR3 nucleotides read TGTGCCAGCAGCTTAGATAGGGGCCCCCGTACCCAGTACTTC.

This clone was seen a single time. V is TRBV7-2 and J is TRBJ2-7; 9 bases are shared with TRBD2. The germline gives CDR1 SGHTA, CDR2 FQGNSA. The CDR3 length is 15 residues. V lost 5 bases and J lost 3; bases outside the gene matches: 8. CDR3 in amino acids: CASSTQAGGNYEQYF. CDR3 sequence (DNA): TGTGCCAGCAGCACTCAAGCGGGGGGAAACTACGAGCAGTACTTC.

The CDR3 protein is CASRPGQNTEAFF. The CDR3 coding sequence is TGTGCCAGCAGACCGGGACAGAACACTGAAGCTTTCTTT. V and J are TRBV12-3 or TRBV12-4 and TRBJ1-1; D might be TRBD1 (6 bases). V was trimmed by 6 bases and J by 1 base, leaving 9 bases between them. The CDR3 runs 13 residues.

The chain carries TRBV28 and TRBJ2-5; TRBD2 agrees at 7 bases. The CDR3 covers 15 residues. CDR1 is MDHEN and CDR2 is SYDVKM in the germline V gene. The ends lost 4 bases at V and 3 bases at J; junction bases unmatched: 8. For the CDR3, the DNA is TGTGCCAGCAGTTCCCAAGTAGCGGGTAAAGAGACCCAGTACTTC. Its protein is CASSSQVAGKETQYF.